These 10 T cell receptor beta chains originate from one sample sequenced in a study of T cell changes during pregnancy in multiple sclerosis. The assay was immunoSEQ multiplex PCR, and TCRdb's table has in-frame clones only and misses some. The profile covers approximately 40,000 clones, with 85% to 95% appearing a single time and about 8% taken by the ten largest. Here the sequenced sample was CD8+ T cells from peripheral blood mononuclear cells, taken in the third trimester of pregnancy. All receptors derive from a female donor with multiple sclerosis, enrolled in a pregnancy study.

In its sample, this clone was seen a few times. The chain couples TRBV25-1 to TRBJ1-5; weak D call: TRBD1 (6 bases). CDR3 length: 14 amino acids. V was trimmed by 5 bases and J by 4 bases, leaving 12 bases between them. Germline V gives CDR1 MGHDK, CDR2 SYGVNS. Here the CDR3 reads CASSSEQGNQPQHF. The CDR3 DNA follows: TGTGCCAGCAGTTCTGAACAGGGAAATCAGCCCCAGCATTTT.

V and J are TRBV6-1 and TRBJ2-7, with D perhaps TRBD2 (6 bases). Per the germline V gene, CDR1 is MNHNS and CDR2 is SASEGT. V lost 2 bases to trimming and J lost 2 bases, with 10 bases between them. This CDR3 contains 14 residues. CDR3 DNA sequence: TGTGCCAGCAGTGAACTGGGGGGTCCCTACGAGCAGTACTTC. Translated: CASSELGGPYEQYF.

The table lists this clone with a few counts. The CDR3 reads CASSGWGTDEAFF. The CDR3 nucleotides read TGTGCCAGCAGCGGCTGGGGGACAGACGAAGCTTTCTTT. The chain has TRBV9 and TRBJ1-1; TRBD1 matches at 7 bases. Per germline, CDR1 SGDLS and CDR2 YYNGEE. V lost 3 bases to trimming and J lost 8 bases; unmatched junction nucleotides: 7. The CDR3 totals 13 residues.

This chain connects TRBV2 to TRBJ1-1; D remains unclear. This CDR3 is built from 13 residues. Trimming took off 6 bases at V and 4 bases at J, with 12 bases between the two ends. From germline, CDR1 is SNHLY and CDR2 FYNNEI. CDR3 coding DNA: TGTGCCAGCAGCGGGGAGTCGAGCACTGAAGCTTTCTTT. Amino acids: CASSGESSTEAFF. The full variable domain, completed using reference TRBV2 and TRBJ1-1, is EPEVTQTPSHQVTQMGQEVILRCVPISNHLYFYWYRQILGQKVEFLVSFYNNEISEKSEIFDDQFSVERPDGSNFTLKIRSTKLEDSAMYFCASSGESSTEAFFGQGTRLTVV.

The genes are TRBV19 and TRBJ2-7; TRBD1 matches at 7 bases. V was pared by 3 bases and J by 6 bases, with 8 bases of the junction left unmatched. CDR3 length equals 14 residues. Germline V gene sequence: CDR1 LNHDA, CDR2 SQIVND (reference sequence). This chain's CDR3 is CASSIAGTDPEQYF. In DNA, the CDR3 is TGTGCCAGTAGTATCGCCGGGACAGATCCCGAGCAGTACTTC.

This chain links TRBV30 with TRBJ2-7, with 9 bases lining up with TRBD2. Germline V gene sequence: CDR1 GTSNPN, CDR2 SVGIG (reference sequence). This CDR3 spans 15 amino acids. The junction had 8 bases not matched to a gene; V was cut back by 2 bases and J by 3 bases. The CDR3 coding sequence is TGTGCCTGGAGTTCCCATAGCGGGGGCCTCTACGAGCAGTACTTC. Translation: CAWSSHSGGLYEQYF.

This clone qualifies as medium-sized. The same CDR3 can be traced to other DNA sequences in this sample. The V gene is TRBV6-1, the J gene TRBJ2-5; the match to TRBD2 covers 12 bases. J was trimmed by 2 bases and V by 2 bases; bases with no gene match: 0. The length of the CDR3 is 15 residues. The germline V gene has CDR1 MNHNS and CDR2 SASEGT. Here the CDR3 DNA reads TGTGCCAGCAGTGAACTAGCGGGGGGGCAAGAGACCCAGTACTTC. This translates into CASSELAGGQETQYF.

This clone has a single count. The chain joins TRBV6-5 to TRBJ1-1; perhaps TRBD1 as D (5 bases). The V gene's germline CDR1 is MNHEY and CDR2 SVGAGI. Trimming took 7 bases from V and 3 from J, leaving 12 bases between them. CDR3 length: 13 residues. CDR3 protein: CASKFQGYTEAFF. The CDR3 nucleotides read TGTGCCAGCAAGTTCCAGGGTTACACTGAAGCTTTCTTT.

The gene calls are TRBV19 and TRBJ1-5; 7 bases map to TRBD1. The CDR3 sequence is 16 residues long. Losses at the gene ends were 7 bases for V and 0 bases for J; bases not matched to a gene: 9. The V gene's germline CDR1 is LNHDA and CDR2 SQIVND (reference sequence). CDR3 loop: CASTALGTDSNQPQHF. For the CDR3, the DNA is TGTGCCAGTACCGCCCTAGGGACAGATAGCAATCAGCCCCAGCATTTT.

V is TRBV21-1 and J is TRBJ2-7; TRBD1 reflects the table's D call only, with no check against the DNA. TRBV21-1 counts as a pseudogene. This CDR3 spans 12 amino acids. In nucleotides, the CDR3 is TGTGCCAGCAGACTACAGGGGGACGAGCAGTACTTC. Translating gives CASRLQGDEQYF.